This is a list of T cell receptor beta chains from one sample in a study of vaccination and CD4 T cells after COVID-19. TCRdb fed the PCR reads into MiXCR, producing one record per CDR3 protein. The sample consists of 14,000 or so distinct CDR3 sequences, roughly 29% of them appearing once. Their recognized antigens are unknown. Input material: cultured CD4+ T cells from blood. The source is a human donor with COVID-19. The CDR3 runs from the conserved cysteine through the conserved F or W. Fields, in order: D gene, clone size, J gene, V gene, CDR3 protein, CDR3 DNA. D genes are given only for firm matches. For some rows the clone size is stated as once, few or many, or as a class when expanded; others skip it.

d_gene: TRBD1; abundance: few; j_gene: TRBJ2-1; v_gene: TRBV7-9; CDR3aa: CASSLGGQGINEQFF; CDR3nt: TGTGCCAGCAGCTTAGGAGGACAGGGGATCAATGAGCAGTTCTTC
d_gene: TRBD2; abundance: -; j_gene: TRBJ2-7; v_gene: TRBV7-8; CDR3aa: CASSAVGAGGREQYF; CDR3nt: TGTGCCAGCAGCGCCGTTGGGGCGGGGGGGCGCGAGCAGTACTTC
d_gene: -; abundance: few; j_gene: TRBJ1-4; v_gene: TRBV20-1; CDR3aa: CSARQEGRTNEKLFF; CDR3nt: TGCAGTGCTAGACAGGAGGGTAGAACTAATGAAAAACTGTTTTTT
d_gene: TRBD1; abundance: -; j_gene: TRBJ2-7; v_gene: TRBV7-9; CDR3aa: CASSFRPGTGAYEQYF; CDR3nt: TGTGCCAGCAGCTTTCGGCCCGGGACAGGAGCCTACGAGCAGTACTTC
d_gene: -; abundance: -; j_gene: TRBJ2-3; v_gene: TRBV6-4; CDR3aa: CASSERAALDSTDTQYF; CDR3nt: TGTGCCAGCAGTGAACGGGCCGCACTAGATAGCACAGATACGCAGTATTTT
d_gene: TRBD2; abundance: few; j_gene: TRBJ2-3; v_gene: TRBV19; CDR3aa: CASSIFAGVRDTQYF; CDR3nt: TGTGCCAGTAGTATCTTCGCGGGGGTGAGAGATACGCAGTATTTT
d_gene: -; abundance: -; j_gene: TRBJ2-5; v_gene: TRBV20-1; CDR3aa: CSAKKISGDPGNTQYF; CDR3nt: TGCAGTGCTAAAAAAATCTCCGGGGACCCGGGAAATACCCAGTACTTC
d_gene: -; abundance: -; j_gene: TRBJ1-5; v_gene: TRBV6-1; CDR3aa: CASSEWAGGNQPQHF; CDR3nt: TGTGCCAGCAGTGAATGGGCAGGGGGCAATCAGCCCCAGCATTTT
d_gene: -; abundance: -; j_gene: TRBJ1-5; v_gene: TRBV20-1; CDR3aa: CSARESQGAGQPQHF; CDR3nt: TGCAGTGCTAGAGAATCGCAAGGGGCAGGCCAGCCCCAGCATTTT
d_gene: TRBD2; abundance: medium-sized; j_gene: TRBJ2-7; v_gene: TRBV6-1; CDR3aa: CASRPASGGHSYEQYF; CDR3nt: TGTGCCAGCCGCCCCGCCAGCGGGGGCCACTCCTACGAGCAGTACTTC
d_gene: TRBD2; abundance: -; j_gene: TRBJ2-2; v_gene: TRBV30; CDR3aa: CTWSGAGGRGTGELFF; CDR3nt: TGTACCTGGAGTGGAGCGGGGGGCAGGGGCACCGGGGAGCTGTTTTTT
d_gene: TRBD1; abundance: -; j_gene: TRBJ2-3; v_gene: TRBV11-3; CDR3aa: CASTLGQGRSTDTQYF; CDR3nt: TGTGCCAGCACCTTGGGACAGGGAAGGAGTACAGATACGCAGTATTTT
d_gene: TRBD2; abundance: few; j_gene: TRBJ2-7; v_gene: TRBV20-1; CDR3aa: CSARGTSVHSYEQYF; CDR3nt: TGCAGTGCTAGGGGGACTAGCGTTCATTCCTACGAGCAGTACTTC
d_gene: TRBD2; abundance: -; j_gene: TRBJ2-3; v_gene: TRBV6-2/TRBV6-3; CDR3aa: CASSKLAGGRDTQYF; CDR3nt: TGTGCCAGCAGCAAACTAGCGGGGGGGCGGGATACGCAGTATTTT
d_gene: TRBD1; abundance: few; j_gene: TRBJ1-6; v_gene: TRBV20-1; CDR3aa: CSVRPGGGPLHF; CDR3nt: TGCAGTGTACGGCCAGGGGGCGGACCCCTCCACTTT
d_gene: -; abundance: -; j_gene: TRBJ2-6; v_gene: TRBV24-1; CDR3aa: CATSDNGVPPGANVLTF; CDR3nt: TGTGCCACCAGTGATAACGGGGTCCCCCCTGGGGCCAACGTCCTGACTTTC
d_gene: TRBD2; abundance: -; j_gene: TRBJ2-3; v_gene: TRBV20-1; CDR3aa: CSASVRGGGADTQYF; CDR3nt: TGCAGTGCTAGCGTTCGGGGCGGGGGGGCAGATACGCAGTATTTT
d_gene: -; abundance: few; j_gene: TRBJ2-5; v_gene: TRBV24-1; CDR3aa: CATSEVRGGWETQYF; CDR3nt: TGTGCCACCAGTGAAGTCAGGGGAGGGTGGGAGACCCAGTACTTC
d_gene: TRBD1; abundance: -; j_gene: TRBJ1-1; v_gene: TRBV11-1; CDR3aa: CASSLGDSPNTEAFF; CDR3nt: TGTGCCAGCAGCTTAGGGGACAGCCCGAACACTGAAGCTTTCTTT
d_gene: TRBD1; abundance: -; j_gene: TRBJ2-5; v_gene: TRBV2; CDR3aa: CASSEGQGARETQYF; CDR3nt: TGTGCCAGCAGCGAAGGACAGGGGGCTCGGGAGACCCAGTACTTC
d_gene: TRBD1; abundance: -; j_gene: TRBJ1-6; v_gene: TRBV18; CDR3aa: CASNSGTGNSPLHF; CDR3nt: TGTGCCAGCAACTCCGGGACAGGCAATTCACCCCTCCACTTT
d_gene: -; abundance: -; j_gene: TRBJ1-5; v_gene: TRBV6-1; CDR3aa: CASSDSPGAYQPQHF; CDR3nt: TGTGCCAGCAGTGACAGTCCAGGGGCCTATCAGCCCCAGCATTTT
d_gene: -; abundance: -; j_gene: TRBJ2-1; v_gene: TRBV6-2/TRBV6-3; CDR3aa: CASSRQENEQFF; CDR3nt: TGTGCCAGCAGTAGGCAAGAAAATGAGCAGTTCTTC
d_gene: TRBD2; abundance: -; j_gene: TRBJ2-7; v_gene: TRBV30; CDR3aa: CAWRGTTYEQYF; CDR3nt: TGTGCCTGGAGAGGGACTACCTACGAGCAGTACTTC
d_gene: -; abundance: -; j_gene: TRBJ1-5; v_gene: TRBV28; CDR3aa: CASSLTKGPQHF; CDR3nt: TGTGCCAGCAGTCTCACGAAGGGGCCCCAGCATTTT
d_gene: -; abundance: few; j_gene: TRBJ1-5; v_gene: TRBV21-1; CDR3aa: CASSDGCQPQHF; CDR3nt: TGTGCCAGCAGCGACGGATGTCAGCCCCAGCATTTT
d_gene: -; abundance: few; j_gene: TRBJ2-3; v_gene: TRBV1; CDR3aa: CTSSQVTSGGAEADTQYF; CDR3nt: TGCACCAGCAGCCAAGTTACTAGCGGGGGGGCCGAGGCAGATACGCAGTATTTT
d_gene: -; abundance: -; j_gene: TRBJ1-6; v_gene: TRBV14; CDR3aa: CASSQELASFSYNSPLHF; CDR3nt: TGTGCCAGCAGCCAAGAATTGGCCAGCTTCTCCTATAATTCACCCCTCCACTTT
d_gene: TRBD2; abundance: -; j_gene: TRBJ2-3; v_gene: TRBV6-2/TRBV6-3; CDR3aa: CASNFERGGFGDTQYF; CDR3nt: TGTGCCAGCAATTTCGAGCGGGGGGGCTTCGGAGATACGCAGTATTTT
d_gene: -; abundance: few; j_gene: TRBJ1-1; v_gene: TRBV6-5; CDR3aa: CASSYRGAEAFF; CDR3nt: TGTGCCAGCAGTTACAGGGGGGCTGAAGCTTTCTTT
d_gene: -; abundance: -; j_gene: TRBJ2-7; v_gene: TRBV12-3/TRBV12-4; CDR3aa: CASSAGSREQYF; CDR3nt: TGTGCCAGCAGTGCAGGGTCGCGGGAGCAGTACTTC
d_gene: -; abundance: -; j_gene: TRBJ1-1; v_gene: TRBV20-1; CDR3aa: CSARDPAEVNTEAFF; CDR3nt: TGCAGTGCTAGAGATCCGGCAGAAGTGAACACTGAAGCTTTCTTT
d_gene: -; abundance: few; j_gene: TRBJ1-2; v_gene: TRBV6-5; CDR3aa: CASSYSGRGVTAGYTF; CDR3nt: TGTGCCAGCAGTTATAGCGGACGGGGGGTTACCGCTGGCTACACCTTC
d_gene: -; abundance: -; j_gene: TRBJ2-7; v_gene: TRBV20-1; CDR3aa: CSAPNRAPYEQYF; CDR3nt: TGCAGTGCCCCTAACAGGGCTCCATACGAGCAGTACTTC
d_gene: -; abundance: -; j_gene: TRBJ2-7; v_gene: TRBV29-1; CDR3aa: CSVDATGLHEQYF; CDR3nt: TGCAGCGTTGATGCGACAGGTCTCCACGAGCAGTACTTC
d_gene: -; abundance: few; j_gene: TRBJ1-1; v_gene: TRBV10-3; CDR3aa: CAISSTRDKAEAFF; CDR3nt: TGTGCCATCAGTAGTACCCGGGACAAGGCTGAAGCTTTCTTT
d_gene: -; abundance: -; j_gene: TRBJ2-7; v_gene: TRBV19; CDR3aa: CASRAGGAGDWNEQYF; CDR3nt: TGTGCCAGTCGCGCCGGGGGCGCGGGGGATTGGAACGAGCAGTACTTC
d_gene: -; abundance: -; j_gene: TRBJ1-1; v_gene: TRBV7-2; CDR3aa: CASSFRGQGTEAFF; CDR3nt: TGTGCCAGCAGCTTCCGGGGGCAAGGCACTGAAGCTTTCTTT
d_gene: TRBD1; abundance: few; j_gene: TRBJ1-5; v_gene: TRBV7-3; CDR3aa: CASATGANQPQHF; CDR3nt: TGTGCCAGCGCAACAGGGGCTAATCAGCCCCAGCATTTT
d_gene: TRBD1; abundance: -; j_gene: TRBJ1-2; v_gene: TRBV24-1; CDR3aa: CATSDRTGSNYGYTF; CDR3nt: TGTGCCACCAGTGATCGGACAGGGTCCAACTATGGCTACACCTTC
d_gene: -; abundance: -; j_gene: TRBJ1-3; v_gene: TRBV20-1; CDR3aa: CSASYLPGNTIYF; CDR3nt: TGCAGTGCTAGTTATTTACCTGGAAACACCATATATTTT